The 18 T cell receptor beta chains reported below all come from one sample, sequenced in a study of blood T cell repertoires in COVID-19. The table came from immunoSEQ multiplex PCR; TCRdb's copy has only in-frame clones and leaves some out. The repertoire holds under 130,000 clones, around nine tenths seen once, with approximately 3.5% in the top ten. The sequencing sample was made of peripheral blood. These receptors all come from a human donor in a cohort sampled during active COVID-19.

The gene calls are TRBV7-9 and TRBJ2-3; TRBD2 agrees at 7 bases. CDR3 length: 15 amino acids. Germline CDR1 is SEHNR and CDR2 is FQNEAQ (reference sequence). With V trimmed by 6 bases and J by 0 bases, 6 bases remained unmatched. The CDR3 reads CASSLREASTDTQYF. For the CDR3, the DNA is TGTGCCAGCAGTCTTCGGGAGGCTAGCACAGATACGCAGTATTTT.

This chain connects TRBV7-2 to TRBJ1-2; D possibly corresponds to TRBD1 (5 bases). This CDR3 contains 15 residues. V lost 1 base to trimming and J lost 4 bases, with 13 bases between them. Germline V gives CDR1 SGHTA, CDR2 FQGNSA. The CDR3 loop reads CASSLEVGGGYGYTF. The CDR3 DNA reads TGTGCCAGCAGCTTAGAGGTCGGGGGAGGCTATGGCTACACCTTC. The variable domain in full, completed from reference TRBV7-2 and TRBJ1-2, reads GAGVSQSPSNKVTEKGKDVELRCDPISGHTALYWYRQSLGQGLEFLIYFQGNSAPDKSGLPSDRFSAERTGGSVSTLTIQRTQQEDSAVYLCASSLEVGGGYGYTFGSGTRLTVV.

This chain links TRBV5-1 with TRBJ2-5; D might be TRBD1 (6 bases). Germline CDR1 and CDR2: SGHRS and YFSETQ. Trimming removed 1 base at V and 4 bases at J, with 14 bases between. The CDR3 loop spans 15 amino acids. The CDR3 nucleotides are TGCGCCAGCAGCTTGCAAACAGGGAACGGAGAGACCCAGTACTTC. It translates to CASSLQTGNGETQYF.

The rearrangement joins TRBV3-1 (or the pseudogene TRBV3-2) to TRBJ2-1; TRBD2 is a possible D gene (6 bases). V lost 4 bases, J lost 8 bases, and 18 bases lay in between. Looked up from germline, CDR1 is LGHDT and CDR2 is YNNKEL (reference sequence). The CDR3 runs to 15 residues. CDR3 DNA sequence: TGTGCCAGCAGCCGACTAGGGACGGCCTCGGATGAGCAGTTCTTC. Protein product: CASSRLGTASDEQFF.

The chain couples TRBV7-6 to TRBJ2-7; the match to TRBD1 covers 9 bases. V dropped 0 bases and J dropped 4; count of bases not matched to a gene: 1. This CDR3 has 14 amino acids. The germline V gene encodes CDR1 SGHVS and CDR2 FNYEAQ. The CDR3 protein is CASSLATGGYEQYF. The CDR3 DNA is TGTGCCAGCAGCTTAGCGACAGGGGGGTACGAGCAGTACTTC.

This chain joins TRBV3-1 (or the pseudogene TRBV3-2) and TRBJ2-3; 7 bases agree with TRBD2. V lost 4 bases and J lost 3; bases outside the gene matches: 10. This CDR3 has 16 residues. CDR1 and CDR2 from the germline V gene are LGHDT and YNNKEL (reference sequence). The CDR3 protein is CASSLRGGGRTDTQYF. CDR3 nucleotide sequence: TGTGCCAGCAGCCTGAGAGGCGGGGGAAGAACAGATACGCAGTATTTT.

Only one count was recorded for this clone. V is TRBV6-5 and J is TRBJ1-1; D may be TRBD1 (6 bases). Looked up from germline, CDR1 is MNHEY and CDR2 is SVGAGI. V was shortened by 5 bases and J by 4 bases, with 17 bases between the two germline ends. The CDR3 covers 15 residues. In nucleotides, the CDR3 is TGTGCCAGCAGTCTTACACAGGGAGTCTTCACTGAAGCTTTCTTT. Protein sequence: CASSLTQGVFTEAFF.

The CDR3 DNA reads as TGTGCCAGCAGCTTAGCCGGGGGAAATGAGCAGTTCTTC. It codes for CASSLAGGNEQFF. The V gene is TRBV7-8, the J gene TRBJ2-1; TRBD2 is a possible D gene (6 bases). The germline V gene has CDR1 SGHVS and CDR2 FQNEAQ. The CDR3 sequence is 13 residues long. V dropped 0 bases and J dropped 7 bases, with 7 bases sitting between them.

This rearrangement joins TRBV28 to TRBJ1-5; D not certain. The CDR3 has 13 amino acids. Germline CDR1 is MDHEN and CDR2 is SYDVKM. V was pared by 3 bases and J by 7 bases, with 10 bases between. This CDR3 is CASSFGRSQPQHF. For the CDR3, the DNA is TGTGCCAGCAGTTTTGGGCGCAGCCAGCCCCAGCATTTT.

The CDR3 DNA is TGTGCCAGCTCACCTGACAGCTTTTCTAACTATGGCTACACCTTC. This sequence encodes CASSPDSFSNYGYTF. The chain recombines TRBV18 with TRBJ1-2; weak D call: TRBD1 (5 bases). Trimming stripped 3 bases from V and 0 bases from J, with 11 bases between. The CDR3 totals 15 residues. In germline, CDR1 is KGHSH, CDR2 LQKENI.

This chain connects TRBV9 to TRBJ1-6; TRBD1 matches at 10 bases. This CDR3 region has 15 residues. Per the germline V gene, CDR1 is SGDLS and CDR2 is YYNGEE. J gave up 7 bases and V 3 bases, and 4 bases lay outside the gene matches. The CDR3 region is CASSAQDRGNSPLHF. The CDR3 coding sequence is TGTGCCAGCAGCGCTCAGGACAGGGGGAATTCACCCCTCCACTTT.

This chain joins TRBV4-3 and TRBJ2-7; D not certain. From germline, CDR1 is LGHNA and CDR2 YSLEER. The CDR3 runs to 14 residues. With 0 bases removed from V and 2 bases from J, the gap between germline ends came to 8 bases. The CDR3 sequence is CASSQEARTYEQYF. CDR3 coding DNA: TGCGCCAGCAGCCAAGAGGCCAGGACCTACGAGCAGTACTTC.

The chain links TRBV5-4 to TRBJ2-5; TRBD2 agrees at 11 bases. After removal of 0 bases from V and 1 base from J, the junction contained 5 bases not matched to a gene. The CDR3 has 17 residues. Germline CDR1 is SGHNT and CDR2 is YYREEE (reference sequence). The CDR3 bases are TGTGCCAGCAGCTTGGGCGTAGCGGGGGGGCCCCAAGAGACCCAGTACTTC. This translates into CASSLGVAGGPQETQYF.

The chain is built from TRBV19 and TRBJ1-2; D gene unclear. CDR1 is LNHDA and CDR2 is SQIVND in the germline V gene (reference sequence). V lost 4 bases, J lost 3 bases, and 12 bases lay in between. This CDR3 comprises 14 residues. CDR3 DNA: TGTGCCAGTAGTAAGGACGGGGAGGACTATGGCTACACCTTC. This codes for CASSKDGEDYGYTF.

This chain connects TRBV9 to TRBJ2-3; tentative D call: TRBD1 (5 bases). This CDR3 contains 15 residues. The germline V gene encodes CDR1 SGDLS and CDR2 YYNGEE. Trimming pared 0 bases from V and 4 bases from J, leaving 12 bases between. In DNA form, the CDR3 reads TGTGCCAGCAGCGTAGGGCAGGGTGCGGCAGATACGCAGTATTTT. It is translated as CASSVGQGAADTQYF.

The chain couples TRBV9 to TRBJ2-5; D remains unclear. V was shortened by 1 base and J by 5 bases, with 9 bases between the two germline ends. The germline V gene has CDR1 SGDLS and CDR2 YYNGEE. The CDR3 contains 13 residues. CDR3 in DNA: TGTGCCAGCAGCGTAACCGAGAGGGAGACCCAGTACTTC. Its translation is CASSVTERETQYF.

The CDR3 here is CASSLSIGGRTEAFF. CDR3 DNA sequence: TGTGCCAGTAGTTTATCTATTGGGGGGAGAACTGAAGCTTTCTTT. The chain joins TRBV19 to TRBJ1-1, with a tentative D call TRBD1 (5 bases). Deletions cut 5 bases from V and 5 bases from J, with 18 bases between. Germline-derived CDR1 and CDR2 are LNHDA and SQIVND (reference sequence). There are 15 residues in the CDR3.

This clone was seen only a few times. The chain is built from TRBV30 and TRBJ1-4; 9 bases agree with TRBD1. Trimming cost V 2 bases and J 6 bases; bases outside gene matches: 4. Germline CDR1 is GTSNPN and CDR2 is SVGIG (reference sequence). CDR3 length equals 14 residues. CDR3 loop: CAWSNTGGDEKLFF. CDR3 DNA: TGTGCCTGGAGTAATACAGGGGGCGATGAAAAACTGTTTTTT. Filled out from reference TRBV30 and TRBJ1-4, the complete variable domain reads SQTIHQWPATLVQPVGSPLSLECTVEGTSNPNLYWYRQAAGRGLQLLFYSVGIGQISSEVPQNLSASRPQDRQFILSSKKLLLSDSGFYLCAWSNTGGDEKLFFGSGTQLSVL.